The 3 T cell receptor beta chains in this list originate from one sample, sequenced in a study of Graves' ophthalmopathy and Graves' hyperthyroidism. Amplification of the TCR beta CDR3 regions used RNA transcripts (as template). HTBI-primed RT-PCR formed the first round, and a multiplex PCR formed the second. TCRdb used MiXCR to reprocess the multiplex PCR reads, holding one entry per CDR3 protein. The sample consists of more than 550,000 distinct CDR3 sequences, about 41% of them appearing once. Input material: peripheral blood. All receptors derive from an adult man with Graves' ophthalmopathy.

Points on this clonotype: A much larger clonotype is one base distant, so this may be a read error. The genes are TRBV7-8 and TRBJ1-4; 7 nucleotides line up with TRBD1. The CDR3 sequence is 14 residues long. CDR1 and CDR2 (germline): SGHVS, FQNEAQ. CDR3 residues: CASNRGRRGEKLSF. The CDR3 DNA is TGTGCCAGTAACAGGGGAAGGCGCGGTGAAAAACTGTCTTTT.

This clonotype turned up a few times. The chain joins TRBV25-1 to TRBJ2-1; D is possibly TRBD2 (6 bases). This CDR3 is built from 17 residues. The germline CDR1 and CDR2 sequences are MGHDK and SYGVNS. The V and J ends lost 6 bases and 7 bases respectively, with 25 bases between them. The DNA of the CDR3 is TGTGCCAGCAGCCGACTAGTATCGGGTCGTGGATCAAATGAGCAGTTCTTC. This codes for CASSRLVSGRGSNEQFF.

The chain has TRBV10-2 and TRBJ1-3; TRBD1 matches 7 bases. This CDR3 is 14 amino acids long. CDR1 is WSHSY and CDR2 is SAAADI in the germline V gene. Trimming at V came to 4 bases and at J to 4 bases, leaving 4 bases not matched to a gene. CDR3 in DNA: TGCGCCAGCAGTGCGACAGGGAGAGGAAACACCATATATTTT. Translation: CASSATGRGNTIYF.